The 3 T cell receptor beta chains below were found in one sample sequenced in a study of blood T cell repertoires in COVID-19. Assay used: immunoSEQ multiplex PCR; TCRdb lists only in-frame clones, some missing. The sample holds about 37,000 clones, about 88% seen once. Sequenced input: peripheral blood. All receptors derive from a man between 65 and 79 years old with acute or convalescent COVID-19.

This chain links TRBV9 with TRBJ2-1, with D unresolved. V gave up 3 bases and J gave up 5 bases, with 15 bases separating them. Germline values: CDR1 SGDLS, CDR2 YYNGEE. The CDR3 length is 15 residues. The CDR3 loop reads CASSAFAVGHNEQFF. As DNA, the CDR3 is TGTGCCAGCAGCGCCTTTGCGGTTGGCCACAATGAGCAGTTCTTC. The full variable domain, its missing parts supplied by reference TRBV9 and TRBJ2-1, is DSGVTQTPKHLITATGQRVTLRCSPRSGDLSVYWYQQSLDQGLQFLIQYYNGEERAKGNILERFSAQQFPDLHSELNLSSLELGDSALYFCASSAFAVGHNEQFFGPGTRLTVL.

The V gene is TRBV18, the J gene TRBJ1-5, with a weak D call TRBD1 (5 bases). The germline gives CDR1 KGHSH, CDR2 LQKENI. The CDR3 runs to 16 residues. V was shortened by 4 bases and J by 2 bases, with 15 bases between the two germline ends. The chain's CDR3 is CASSLGAPGGNQPQHF. DNA of the CDR3: TGTGCCAGCTCACTTGGGGCCCCGGGGGGCAATCAGCCCCAGCATTTT.

J is TRBJ1-2 and V is TRBV5-1; D possibly corresponds to TRBD1 (6 bases). Germline V gene lookup returns CDR1 SGHRS and CDR2 YFSETQ. There are 12 residues in the CDR3. V lost 7 bases and J lost 8, with 15 bases in between. CDR3 sequence: CASASTGKGYTF. CDR3 bases: TGCGCCAGCGCTAGTACAGGGAAGGGCTACACCTTC.